Each of the 5 T cell receptor beta chains below was sequenced from the same sample in a study of blood T cell repertoires in COVID-19. The table came from immunoSEQ multiplex PCR; TCRdb's copy has only in-frame clones and leaves some out. The data contain about 100,000 clones, roughly nine tenths of them singletons. The material sequenced was peripheral blood. The receptors derive from a woman aged 50 to 65 with COVID-19, enrolled during active disease.

V gene TRBV11-1 combines with J gene TRBJ1-4; D is ambiguous. With 3 bases removed from V and 14 bases from J, the gap between germline ends came to 19 bases. The germline V gene encodes CDR1 SGHAT and CDR2 FQDESV (reference sequence). The CDR3 spans 14 residues. The CDR3 sequence is CASSLGRTSGKLFF. The CDR3 coding sequence is TGTGCCAGCAGCTTGGGGAGAACCTCGGGAAAGCTGTTTTTT.

This chain joins TRBV23-1 and TRBJ2-3; D perhaps matches TRBD2 (6 bases). TRBV23-1 carries the ORF label, with uncertain function. The germline V and J ends were trimmed by 3 bases and 0 bases, with 10 bases remaining between them. This CDR3 region has 15 residues. CDR3 DNA sequence: TGCGCCAGCAGTCACGTTCGGGGGAGCACAGATACGCAGTATTTT. Its protein is CASSHVRGSTDTQYF.

V is TRBV4-3 and J is TRBJ1-2; no clear D. CDR1 and CDR2 from the germline V gene are LGHNA and YSLEER. This CDR3 is 13 amino acids long. Trimming shortened V by 4 bases and J by 8 bases, and 14 bases separated the two germline ends. CDR3 coding DNA: TGCGCCAGCAGCCCACGGCAGTGGAGAGGCTACACCTTC. It is translated as CASSPRQWRGYTF.

The V and J genes are TRBV4-2 and TRBJ1-4, with 8 bases matching TRBD1. Germline loops: CDR1 LGHNA, CDR2 YNFKEQ. V shed 5 bases, J shed 4 bases, and the junction held 3 bases outside the gene matches. This CDR3 region has 14 residues. The CDR3 protein is CASSTGQDNEKLFF. The CDR3 bases are TGTGCCAGCAGCACGGGACAGGATAATGAAAAACTGTTTTTT.

The chain joins TRBV3-1 (or the pseudogene TRBV3-2) to TRBJ1-5; 8 nucleotides line up with TRBD1. V lost 3 bases and J lost 7; bases outside the gene matches: 8. The CDR3 extends over 15 amino acids. Germline V lookup: CDR1 LGHDT, CDR2 YNNKEL (reference sequence). CDR3 nucleotides: TGTGCCAGCAGCCAGTACCCGACAGGGGAGCAGCCCCAGCATTTT. It yields the protein CASSQYPTGEQPQHF.